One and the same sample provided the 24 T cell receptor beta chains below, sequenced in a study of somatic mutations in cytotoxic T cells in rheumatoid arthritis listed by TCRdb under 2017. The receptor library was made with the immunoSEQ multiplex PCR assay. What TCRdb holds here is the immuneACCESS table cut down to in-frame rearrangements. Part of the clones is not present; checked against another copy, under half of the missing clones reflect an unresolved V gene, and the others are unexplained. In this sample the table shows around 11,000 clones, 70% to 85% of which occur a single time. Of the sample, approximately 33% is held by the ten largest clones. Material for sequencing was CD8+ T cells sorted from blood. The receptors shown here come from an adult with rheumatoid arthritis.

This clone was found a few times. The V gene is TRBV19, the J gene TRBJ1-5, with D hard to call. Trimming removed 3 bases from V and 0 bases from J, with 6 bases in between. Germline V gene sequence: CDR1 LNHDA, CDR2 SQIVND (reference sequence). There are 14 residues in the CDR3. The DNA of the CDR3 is TGTGCCAGTAGTATTTCGTATAGCAATCAGCCCCAGCATTTT. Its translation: CASSISYSNQPQHF.

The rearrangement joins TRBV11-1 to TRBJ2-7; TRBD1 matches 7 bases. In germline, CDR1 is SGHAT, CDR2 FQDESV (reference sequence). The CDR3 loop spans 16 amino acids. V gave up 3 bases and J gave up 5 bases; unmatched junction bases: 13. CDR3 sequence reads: CASSLPEGQPGDEQYF. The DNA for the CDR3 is TGTGCCAGCAGCTTGCCCGAGGGACAGCCAGGCGACGAGCAGTACTTC. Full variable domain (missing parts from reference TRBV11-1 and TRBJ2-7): EAEVAQSPRYKITEKSQAVAFWCDPISGHATLYWYRQILGQGPELLVQFQDESVVDDSQLPKDRFSAERLKGVDSTLKIQPAELGDSAMYLCASSLPEGQPGDEQYFGPGTRLTVT.

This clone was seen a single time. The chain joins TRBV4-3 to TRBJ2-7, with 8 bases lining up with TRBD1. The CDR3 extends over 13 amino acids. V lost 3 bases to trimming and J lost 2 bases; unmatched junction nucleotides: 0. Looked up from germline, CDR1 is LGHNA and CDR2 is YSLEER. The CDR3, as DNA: TGCGCCAGCAGCCAGGGACAGGCCTACGAGCAGTACTTC. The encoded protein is CASSQGQAYEQYF.

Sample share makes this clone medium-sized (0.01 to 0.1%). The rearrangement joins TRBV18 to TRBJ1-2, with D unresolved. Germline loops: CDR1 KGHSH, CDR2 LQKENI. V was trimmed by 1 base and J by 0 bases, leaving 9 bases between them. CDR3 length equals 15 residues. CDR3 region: CASSPLNRANYGYTF. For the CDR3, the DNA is TGTGCCAGCTCACCACTTAACCGAGCTAACTATGGCTACACCTTC. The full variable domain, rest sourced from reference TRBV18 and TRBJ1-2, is NAGVMQNPRHLVRRRGQEARLRCSPMKGHSHVYWYRQLPEEGLKFMVYLQKENIIDESGMPKERFSAEFPKEGPSILRIQQVVRGDSAAYFCASSPLNRANYGYTFGSGTRLTVV.

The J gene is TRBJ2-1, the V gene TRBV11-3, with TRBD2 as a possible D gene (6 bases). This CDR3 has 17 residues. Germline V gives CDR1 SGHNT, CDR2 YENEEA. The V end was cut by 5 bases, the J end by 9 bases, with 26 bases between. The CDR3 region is CASSNIGGRVFSGEQFF. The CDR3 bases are TGTGCCAGCAGCAATATCGGGGGAAGGGTTTTTTCGGGTGAGCAGTTCTTC.

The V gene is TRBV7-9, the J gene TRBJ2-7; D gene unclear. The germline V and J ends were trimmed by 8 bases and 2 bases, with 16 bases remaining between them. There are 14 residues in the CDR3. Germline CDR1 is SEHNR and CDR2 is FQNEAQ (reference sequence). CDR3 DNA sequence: TGTGCCAGCTCCCGGGCAGGCGCTACCTACGAGCAGTACTTC. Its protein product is CASSRAGATYEQYF.

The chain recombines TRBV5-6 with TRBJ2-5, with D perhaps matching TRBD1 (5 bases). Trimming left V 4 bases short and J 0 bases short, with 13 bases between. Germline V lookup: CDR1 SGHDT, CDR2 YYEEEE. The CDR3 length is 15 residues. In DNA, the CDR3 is TGTGCCAGCAGCCCTCAGGGTGGTTACCAAGAGACCCAGTACTTC. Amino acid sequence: CASSPQGGYQETQYF.

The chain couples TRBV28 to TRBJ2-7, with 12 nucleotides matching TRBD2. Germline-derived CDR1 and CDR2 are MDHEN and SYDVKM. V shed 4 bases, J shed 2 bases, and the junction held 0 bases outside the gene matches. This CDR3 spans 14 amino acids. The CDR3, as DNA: TGTGCCAGCAGTTGGACTAGCGGGACCTACGAGCAGTACTTC. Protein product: CASSWTSGTYEQYF. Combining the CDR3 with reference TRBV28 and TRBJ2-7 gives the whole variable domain DVKVTQSSRYLVKRTGEKVFLECVQDMDHENMFWYRQDPGLGLRLIYFSYDVKMKEKGDIPEGYSVSREKKERFSLILESASTNQTSMYLCASSWTSGTYEQYFGPGTRLTVT.

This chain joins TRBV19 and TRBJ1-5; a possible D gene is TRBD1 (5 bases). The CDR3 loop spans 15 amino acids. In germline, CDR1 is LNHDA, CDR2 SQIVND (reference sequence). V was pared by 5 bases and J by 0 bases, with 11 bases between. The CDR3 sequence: CASSSGGFSNQPQHF. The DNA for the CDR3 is TGTGCCAGTAGTTCGGGGGGATTTAGCAATCAGCCCCAGCATTTT.

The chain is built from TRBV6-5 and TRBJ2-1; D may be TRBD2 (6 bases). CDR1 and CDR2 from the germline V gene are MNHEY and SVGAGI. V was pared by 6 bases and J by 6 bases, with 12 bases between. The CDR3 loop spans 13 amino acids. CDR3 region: CASRVEGFNEQFF. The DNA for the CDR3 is TGTGCCAGCAGGGTGGAGGGTTTCAATGAGCAGTTCTTC.

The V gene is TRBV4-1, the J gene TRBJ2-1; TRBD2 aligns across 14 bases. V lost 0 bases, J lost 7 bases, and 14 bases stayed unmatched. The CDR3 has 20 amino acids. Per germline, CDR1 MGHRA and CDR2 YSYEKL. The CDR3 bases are TGCGCCAGCAGCCAAGATCGCGGACTAGCGGGAGGATCTAGTACGAATGAGCAGTTCTTC. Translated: CASSQDRGLAGGSSTNEQFF.

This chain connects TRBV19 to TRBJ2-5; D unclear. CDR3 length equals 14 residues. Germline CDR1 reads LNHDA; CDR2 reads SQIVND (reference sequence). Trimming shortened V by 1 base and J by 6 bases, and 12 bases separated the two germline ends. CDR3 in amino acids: CASSIGPHAKTQYF. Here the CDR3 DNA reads TGTGCCAGTAGTATAGGACCCCATGCAAAGACCCAGTACTTC.

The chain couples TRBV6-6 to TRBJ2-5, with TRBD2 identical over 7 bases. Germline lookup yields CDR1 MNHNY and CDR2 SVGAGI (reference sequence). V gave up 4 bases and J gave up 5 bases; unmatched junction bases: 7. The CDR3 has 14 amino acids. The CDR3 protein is CASSFAGDAETQYF. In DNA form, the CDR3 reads TGTGCCAGCAGTTTTGCGGGAGATGCGGAGACCCAGTACTTC.

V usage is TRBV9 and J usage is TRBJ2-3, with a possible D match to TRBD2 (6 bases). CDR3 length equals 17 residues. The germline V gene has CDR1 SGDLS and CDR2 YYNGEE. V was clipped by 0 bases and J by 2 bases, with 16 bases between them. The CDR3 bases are TGTGCCAGCAGCGTAGAGGCTAGCGCGGTCCCCACAGATACGCAGTATTTT. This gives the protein CASSVEASAVPTDTQYF.

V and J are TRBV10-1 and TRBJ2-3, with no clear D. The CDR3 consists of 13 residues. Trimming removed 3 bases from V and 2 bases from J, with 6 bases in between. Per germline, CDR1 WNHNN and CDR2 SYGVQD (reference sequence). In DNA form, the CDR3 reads TGCGCCAGCAGTGACAGCACCACAGATACGCAGTATTTT. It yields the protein CASSDSTTDTQYF.

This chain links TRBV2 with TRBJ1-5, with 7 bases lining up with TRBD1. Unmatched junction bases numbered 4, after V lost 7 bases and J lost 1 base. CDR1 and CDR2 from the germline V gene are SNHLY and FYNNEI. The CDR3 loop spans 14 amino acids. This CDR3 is CASMRQGSNQPQHF. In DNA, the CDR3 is TGTGCCAGCATGAGACAGGGAAGCAATCAGCCCCAGCATTTT.

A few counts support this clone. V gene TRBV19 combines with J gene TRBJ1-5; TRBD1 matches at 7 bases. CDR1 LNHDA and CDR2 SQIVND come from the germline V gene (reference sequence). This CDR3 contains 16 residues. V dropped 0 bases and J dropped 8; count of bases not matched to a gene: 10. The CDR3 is CASSIDMTRGLEPQHF. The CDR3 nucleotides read TGTGCCAGTAGTATAGACATGACCAGGGGGTTGGAGCCCCAGCATTTT.

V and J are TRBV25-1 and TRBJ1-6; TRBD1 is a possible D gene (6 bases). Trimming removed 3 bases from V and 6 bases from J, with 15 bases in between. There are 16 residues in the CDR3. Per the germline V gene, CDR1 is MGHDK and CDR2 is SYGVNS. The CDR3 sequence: CASSEGGTTSNSPLHF. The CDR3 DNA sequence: TGTGCCAGCAGTGAGGGGGGGACAACCAGTAATTCACCCCTCCACTTT. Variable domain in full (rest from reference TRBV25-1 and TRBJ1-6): EADIYQTPRYLVIGTGKKITLECSQTMGHDKMYWYQQDPGMELHLIHYSYGVNSTEKGDLSSESTVSRIRTEHFPLTLESARPSHTSQYLCASSEGGTTSNSPLHFGNGTRLTVT.

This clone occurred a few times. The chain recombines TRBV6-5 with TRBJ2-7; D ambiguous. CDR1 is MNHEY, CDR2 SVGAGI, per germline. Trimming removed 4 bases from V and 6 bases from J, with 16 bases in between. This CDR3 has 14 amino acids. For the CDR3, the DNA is TGTGCCAGCAGTTCCTTCGCAGCCCGACTCGAGCAGTACTTC. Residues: CASSSFAARLEQYF.

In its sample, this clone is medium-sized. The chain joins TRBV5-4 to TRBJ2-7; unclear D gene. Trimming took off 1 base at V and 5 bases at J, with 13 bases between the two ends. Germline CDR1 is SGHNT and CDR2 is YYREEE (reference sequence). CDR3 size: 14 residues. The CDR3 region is CASSLTPVLHEQYF. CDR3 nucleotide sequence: TGTGCCAGCAGCTTGACACCTGTTCTCCACGAGCAGTACTTC.

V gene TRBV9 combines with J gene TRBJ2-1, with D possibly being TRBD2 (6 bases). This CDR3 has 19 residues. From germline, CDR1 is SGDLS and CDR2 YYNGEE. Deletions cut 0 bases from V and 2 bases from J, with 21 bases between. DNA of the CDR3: TGTGCCAGCAGCGTAGATCCTAGCGCGGTGGAGGTAACCTACAATGAGCAGTTCTTC. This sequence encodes CASSVDPSAVEVTYNEQFF. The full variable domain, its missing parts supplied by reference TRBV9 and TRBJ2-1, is DSGVTQTPKHLITATGQRVTLRCSPRSGDLSVYWYQQSLDQGLQFLIQYYNGEERAKGNILERFSAQQFPDLHSELNLSSLELGDSALYFCASSVDPSAVEVTYNEQFFGPGTRLTVL.

The CDR3 spells CSVHRVNTGELFF. DNA for the CDR3: TGCAGCGTTCACAGGGTCAACACCGGGGAGCTGTTTTTT. The chain combines TRBV29-1 with TRBJ2-2; weak D call: TRBD1 (6 bases). Germline values: CDR1 SQVTM, CDR2 ANQGSEA. V lost 5 bases, J lost 2 bases, and 9 bases lay in between. The CDR3 totals 13 residues.

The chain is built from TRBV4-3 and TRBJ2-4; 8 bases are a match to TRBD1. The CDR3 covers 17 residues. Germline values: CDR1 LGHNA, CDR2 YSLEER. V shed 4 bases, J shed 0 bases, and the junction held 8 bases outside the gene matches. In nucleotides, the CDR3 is TGCGCCAGCAGCCCTAGACAGGGGACCTTAGCCAAAAACATTCAGTACTTC. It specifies CASSPRQGTLAKNIQYF.

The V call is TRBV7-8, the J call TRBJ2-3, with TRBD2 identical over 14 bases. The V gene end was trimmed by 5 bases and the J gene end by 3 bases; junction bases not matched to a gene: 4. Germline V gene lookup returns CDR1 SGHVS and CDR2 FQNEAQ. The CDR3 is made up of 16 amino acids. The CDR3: CASSLRLAGGTDTQYF. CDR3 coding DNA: TGTGCCAGCAGCCTGAGACTAGCGGGAGGGACAGATACGCAGTATTTT.